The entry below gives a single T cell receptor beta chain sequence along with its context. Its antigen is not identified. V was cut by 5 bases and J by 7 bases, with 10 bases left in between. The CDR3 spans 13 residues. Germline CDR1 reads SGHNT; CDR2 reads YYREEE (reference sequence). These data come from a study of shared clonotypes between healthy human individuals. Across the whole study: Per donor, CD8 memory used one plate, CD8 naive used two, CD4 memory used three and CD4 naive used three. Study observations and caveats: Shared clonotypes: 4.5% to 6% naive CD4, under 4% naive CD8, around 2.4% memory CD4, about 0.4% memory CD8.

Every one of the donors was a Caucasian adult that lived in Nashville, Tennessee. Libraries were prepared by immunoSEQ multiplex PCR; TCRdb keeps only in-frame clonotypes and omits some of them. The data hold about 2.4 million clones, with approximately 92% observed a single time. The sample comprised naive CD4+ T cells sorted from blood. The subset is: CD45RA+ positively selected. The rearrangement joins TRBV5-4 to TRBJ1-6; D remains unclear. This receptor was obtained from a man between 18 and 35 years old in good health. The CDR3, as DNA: TGTGCCAGCAGATCTAATACCAATTCACCCCTCCACTTT. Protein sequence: CASRSNTNSPLHF.